The 30 T cell receptor beta chains below come from one sample, sequenced in a study of T cell responses to AZD1222 COVID-19 vaccine. Clones were sequenced by immunoSEQ multiplex PCR, and TCRdb holds only the in-frame ones, with some missing. Of about 120,000 clones in the sample, about 83% were seen once. The sample here was peripheral blood, taken on day 0 of AZD1222 vaccination. These receptors were collected from an adult in good health.

V usage is TRBV7-2 and J usage is TRBJ2-2, with a possible D match to TRBD1 (6 bases). The germline V gene encodes CDR1 SGHTA and CDR2 FQGNSA. CDR3 length equals 14 residues. V shed 2 bases and J shed 6 bases, with 10 bases lying between them. The CDR3 sequence is CASSLQQGPGELFF. In DNA form, the CDR3 reads TGTGCCAGCAGCTTACAACAGGGTCCCGGGGAGCTGTTTTTT.

The J gene is TRBJ1-5, the V gene TRBV5-8, with D maybe TRBD1 (5 bases). The germline V and J ends were trimmed by 7 bases and 7 bases, with 9 bases remaining between them. This CDR3 has 11 amino acids. Germline V gene lookup returns CDR1 SGHTS and CDR2 YDEGEE. The CDR3 DNA is TGTGCCAGCGCCCCAGGGCAGCCCCAGCATTTT. It codes for CASAPGQPQHF.

The chain links TRBV11-2 to TRBJ1-1, with D perhaps matching TRBD1 (5 bases). CDR1 and CDR2 (germline): SGHAT, FQNNGV. Trimming removed 5 bases from V and 6 bases from J, with 22 bases in between. The CDR3 consists of 16 residues. The CDR3 DNA reads TGTGCCAGCAGCCCGCATGTGGGGCGGTGGGGATCTGAAGCTTTCTTT. Protein product: CASSPHVGRWGSEAFF.

The rearrangement links TRBV5-4 to TRBJ2-3, with D perhaps given as TRBD1 or TRBD2 (5 bases each). V was pared by 5 bases and J by 3 bases, with 16 bases between. The germline gives CDR1 SGHNT, CDR2 YYREEE (reference sequence). The CDR3 totals 15 residues. The DNA for the CDR3 is TGTGCCAGCAGTACCGCCGGGACGGGAACAGATACGCAGTATTTT. Protein product: CASSTAGTGTDTQYF.

This clone was counted only a few times. The rearrangement uses TRBV28 and TRBJ2-2; maybe TRBD1 (6 bases). Trimming left V 6 bases short and J 3 bases short, with 14 bases between. This CDR3 is 15 amino acids long. Germline lookup yields CDR1 MDHEN and CDR2 SYDVKM. In nucleotides, the CDR3 is TGTGCCAGCAGGGCCTACAGGGCGGACACCGGGGAGCTGTTTTTT. Protein sequence: CASRAYRADTGELFF.

The chain couples TRBV6-2 or TRBV6-3 to TRBJ2-7; tentatively, D is TRBD2 (5 bases). The germline V gene encodes CDR1 MNHEY and CDR2 SVGEGT. This CDR3 is built from 12 residues. Trimming took off 2 bases at V and 5 bases at J, with 7 bases between the two ends. The CDR3 protein is CASSYLRDEQYF. CDR3 in DNA: TGTGCCAGCAGTTACCTGAGGGACGAGCAGTACTTC.

This clone was seen a handful of times. This rearrangement joins TRBV5-4 to TRBJ1-4; D is unresolved. Trimming took off 2 bases at V and 6 bases at J, with 8 bases between the two ends. The germline V gene encodes CDR1 SGHNT and CDR2 YYREEE (reference sequence). The CDR3 has 13 residues. In DNA, the CDR3 is TGTGCCAGCAGCTTACGGCAGGATGAAAAACTGTTTTTT. Encoded protein: CASSLRQDEKLFF.

This chain links TRBV6-2 or TRBV6-3 with TRBJ2-7; the match to TRBD2 covers 11 bases. From germline, CDR1 is MNHEY and CDR2 SVGEGT. With V trimmed by 6 bases and J by 1 base, 11 bases remained unmatched. The CDR3 is 17 residues long. The CDR3 nucleotides are TGTGCCAGCAGCTCTACCCGGGGGACTAGCGGATCCTACGAGCAGTACTTC. Translating it yields CASSSTRGTSGSYEQYF.

The chain employs TRBV19 and TRBJ1-4; 7 bases map to TRBD1. Germline CDR1 is LNHDA and CDR2 is SQIVND (reference sequence). V was pared by 7 bases and J by 8 bases, with 13 bases of the junction left unmatched. CDR3 size: 15 residues. The CDR3 DNA sequence: TGTGCCAGTAAGAGATTAGGGGGCGGTCACGAAAAACTGTTTTTT. Amino acid sequence: CASKRLGGGHEKLFF.

This rearrangement joins TRBV4-3 to TRBJ1-2, with a weak D call TRBD1 (5 bases). The CDR3 is 14 amino acids. Trimming took 2 bases from V and 8 from J, leaving 15 bases between them. CDR1 and CDR2 from the germline V gene are LGHNA and YSLEER. CDR3 loop: CASSQNFRGEGYTF. CDR3 sequence (DNA): TGCGCCAGCAGCCAAAATTTCCGGGGCGAAGGCTACACCTTC.

V usage is TRBV28 and J usage is TRBJ2-3, with 10 bases identical to TRBD2. Germline assignment: CDR1 MDHEN and CDR2 SYDVKM. The junction had 15 bases not matched to a gene; V was cut back by 5 bases and J by 4 bases. The CDR3 is 18 amino acids. In DNA, the CDR3 is TGTGCCAGCAGTCCCACCGGACTAGCGGCCTTTATACCAGATACGCAGTATTTT. Translated, it gives CASSPTGLAAFIPDTQYF.

This sequence joins TRBV29-1 and TRBJ2-1; TRBD1 matches 7 bases. CDR1 and CDR2 from the germline V gene are SQVTM and ANQGSEA. J gave up 2 bases and V 6 bases, and 4 bases lay outside the gene matches. This CDR3 has 13 residues. Here the CDR3 DNA reads TGCAGCGTAAGGACAGGAACCTACAATGAGCAGTTCTTC. Its protein product is CSVRTGTYNEQFF.

This chain connects TRBV3-1 (or the pseudogene TRBV3-2) to TRBJ2-2; D call uncertain. V lost 1 base, J lost 2 bases, and 14 bases lay in between. CDR1 LGHDT and CDR2 YNNKEL come from the germline V gene (reference sequence). The CDR3 is 17 residues long. In DNA, the CDR3 is TGTGCCAGCAGCCAAGGGGGTGGGCAGTTAAACACCGGGGAGCTGTTTTTT. Its translation is CASSQGGGQLNTGELFF.

The chain recombines TRBV11-2 with TRBJ2-2, with D unclear. The V gene lost 3 bases and the J gene lost 6 bases, with 5 bases spanning the gap. CDR1 SGHAT and CDR2 FQNNGV come from the germline V gene. The CDR3 contains 12 residues. The DNA for the CDR3 is TGTGCCAGCAGCTTTAGCTCCGGGGAGCTGTTTTTT. Protein: CASSFSSGELFF.

V and J are TRBV14 and TRBJ2-5, with 12 bases identical to TRBD2. The CDR3 is made up of 15 amino acids. Germline V gene lookup returns CDR1 SGHDN and CDR2 FVKESK. V shed 1 base and J 4 bases; nucleotides not matched to a gene: 1. In DNA, the CDR3 is TGTGCCAGCAGCCAAGGGACTAGCGGGATAGAGACCCAGTACTTC. Protein product: CASSQGTSGIETQYF.

The V call is TRBV21-1, the J call TRBJ1-5; TRBD1, the table's D call, was not compared with the DNA. TRBV21-1 is recorded as a pseudogene. The CDR3 sequence is 18 residues long. In DNA, the CDR3 is TGTGCCAGCAGCAAAGCGCACCAGGGACAGGTAAGCAATCAGCCCCAGCATTTT. This sequence encodes CASSKAHQGQVSNQPQHF.

The genes are TRBV15 and TRBJ2-5; D is undetermined. The CDR3 runs 15 residues. Germline values: CDR1 LNHNV, CDR2 YYDKDF (reference sequence). V was shortened by 0 bases and J by 1 base, with 9 bases between the two germline ends. The CDR3 DNA reads as TGTGCCACCAGCAGAGAGTCCGGACGCCAAGAGACCCAGTACTTC. Its translation: CATSRESGRQETQYF.

The rearrangement uses TRBV5-1 and TRBJ2-7; 10 positions agree with TRBD2. In germline, CDR1 is SGHRS, CDR2 YFSETQ. The CDR3 runs 13 residues. V lost 5 bases and J lost 6; bases outside the gene matches: 5. This chain's CDR3 is CASRLAGTGEQYF. The CDR3 bases are TGCGCCAGCAGACTAGCGGGAACAGGCGAGCAGTACTTC.

V usage is TRBV7-2 and J usage is TRBJ1-6, with 7 bases matching TRBD1. This CDR3 is built from 16 residues. The germline CDR1 and CDR2 sequences are SGHTA and FQGNSA. V dropped 3 bases and J dropped 7; count of bases not matched to a gene: 9. CDR3 sequence: CASSFSAGGPNSPLHF. CDR3 nucleotide sequence: TGTGCCAGCAGCTTCTCAGCAGGGGGTCCAAATTCACCCCTCCACTTT.

The chain couples TRBV5-4 to TRBJ2-3; 7 bases fit TRBD2. CDR3 length: 16 amino acids. The ends lost 5 bases at V and 1 base at J; junction bases unmatched: 10. Looked up from germline, CDR1 is SGHNT and CDR2 is YYREEE (reference sequence). The CDR3 loop reads CASSPIRSGGTDTQYF. In nucleotides, the CDR3 is TGTGCCAGCAGTCCGATTCGGAGCGGGGGCACAGATACGCAGTATTTT.

The chain links TRBV6-2 or TRBV6-3 to TRBJ1-4; D not certain. In germline, CDR1 is MNHEY, CDR2 SVGEGT. The CDR3 has 15 residues. V lost 0 bases and J lost 6, with 11 bases in between. The CDR3 nucleotides are TGTGCCAGCAGTTACTCGCTCGTTGGACATGAAAAACTGTTTTTT. It yields the protein CASSYSLVGHEKLFF.

The genes are TRBV29-1 and TRBJ2-7; TRBD1 matches at 12 bases. The V segment lost 4 bases and the J segment 5 bases; nucleotides outside the gene matches: 3. The CDR3 runs 13 residues. Germline V gene lookup returns CDR1 SQVTM and CDR2 ANQGSEA. CDR3 in amino acids: CSVVGQGANEQYF. DNA for the CDR3: TGCAGCGTTGTGGGACAGGGGGCGAACGAGCAGTACTTC.

The genes are TRBV25-1 and TRBJ2-6; D gene unclear. The CDR3 length is 13 residues. The V end lost 6 bases, the J end lost 4 bases, and 7 bases lay between the germline ends. Per the germline V gene, CDR1 is MGHDK and CDR2 is SYGVNS. This chain's CDR3 is CASSVPGANVLTF. Here the CDR3 DNA reads TGTGCCAGCAGCGTCCCCGGGGCCAACGTCCTGACTTTC.

In this sample, this clone turned up once. The chain uses TRBV18 and TRBJ2-5, with 8 bases that match TRBD1. The CDR3 length is 15 residues. Germline-derived CDR1 and CDR2 are KGHSH and LQKENI. The V segment lost 4 bases and the J segment 2 bases; nucleotides outside the gene matches: 6. CDR3 amino acids: CASSQPGTGQETQYF. CDR3 DNA sequence: TGTGCCAGCTCACAGCCTGGGACAGGTCAAGAGACCCAGTACTTC.

The chain links TRBV4-2 to TRBJ2-3; D remains ambiguous. Between the trimmed V and J ends, which lost 1 base and 1 base, there was a span of 3 bases. Germline assignment: CDR1 LGHNA and CDR2 YNFKEQ. This CDR3 has 13 amino acids. CDR3 sequence (DNA): TGTGCCAGCAGCCAAGCGGGCACAGATACGCAGTATTTT. Translation: CASSQAGTDTQYF.

The V call is TRBV12-3 or TRBV12-4, the J call TRBJ2-5; D is unclear. Trimming took off 4 bases at V and 7 bases at J, with 10 bases between the two ends. CDR3 length equals 12 residues. This chain's CDR3 is CASSSGPTTQYF. The CDR3 region has the DNA TGTGCCAGCAGTTCCGGACCTACGACCCAGTACTTC.

The chain recombines TRBV3-1 (or the pseudogene TRBV3-2) with TRBJ2-1, with 12 bases identical to TRBD2. The germline CDR1 and CDR2 sequences are LGHDT and YNNKEL (reference sequence). Unmatched junction bases numbered 5, after V lost 1 base and J lost 7 bases. This CDR3 is built from 16 residues. CDR3 nucleotides: TGTGCCAGCAGCCAAGTCCGACTAGCGGGAGTAAATGAGCAGTTCTTC. Amino acid sequence: CASSQVRLAGVNEQFF.

This clone was picked up one time. This chain links TRBV19 with TRBJ1-1; possibly TRBD1 for D (6 bases). This CDR3 is built from 15 residues. Per germline, CDR1 LNHDA and CDR2 SQIVND (reference sequence). The V end was cut by 7 bases, the J end by 4 bases, with 19 bases between. CDR3 loop: CASTPHTGKGTEAFF. In DNA form, the CDR3 reads TGTGCCAGTACACCCCATACAGGGAAGGGCACTGAAGCTTTCTTT.

The V gene is TRBV29-1, the J gene TRBJ2-2; 9 bases are a match to TRBD2. The CDR3 loop spans 15 amino acids. The trim removed 4 bases at V and 2 bases at J, leaving 5 bases unmatched. The germline gives CDR1 SQVTM, CDR2 ANQGSEA. The CDR3 spells CSVGREGSNTGELFF. In nucleotides, the CDR3 is TGCAGCGTTGGGCGGGAGGGATCCAACACCGGGGAGCTGTTTTTT.

To note about this clone: Other DNA sequences of this sample code for an identical CDR3. The chain joins TRBV28 to TRBJ1-1; 7 bases match TRBD1. Losses at the gene ends were 5 bases for V and 0 bases for J; bases not matched to a gene: 6. The length of the CDR3 is 15 residues. Germline CDR1 and CDR2: MDHEN and SYDVKM. In DNA form, the CDR3 reads TGTGCCAGCAGTCCCCCACAGGGGATGAACACTGAAGCTTTCTTT. Its translation: CASSPPQGMNTEAFF.